The rows below give T cell receptor beta chains drawn from one sample of a study of beta chain features in type 1 diabetes. Assay used: immunoSEQ multiplex PCR; TCRdb lists only in-frame clones, some missing. The sample consists of about 360,000 clones, around 12% of them appearing once. Sequenced material: naive CD4+ T cells from blood. Source of these receptors: a man in his late teens or twenties in good health. The CDR3 runs from the conserved cysteine through the conserved F or W. The order of the fields is D gene, J gene, V gene, CDR3 protein. A D gene is named only where the DNA matches it firmly.

d_gene: NA
j_gene: TRBJ1-1
v_gene: TRBV6-5
CDR3aa: CASSTRALTEAFF

d_gene: NA
j_gene: TRBJ1-1
v_gene: TRBV6-6
CDR3aa: CASSFRGGAEAFF

d_gene: TRBD2
j_gene: TRBJ2-5
v_gene: TRBV7-2
CDR3aa: CASSILAGGRSETQYF

d_gene: NA
j_gene: TRBJ1-1
v_gene: TRBV29-1
CDR3aa: CSAGRLGRDNTEAFF

d_gene: NA
j_gene: TRBJ1-1
v_gene: TRBV5-1
CDR3aa: CASSLEPPGGEAFF

d_gene: TRBD1
j_gene: TRBJ2-2
v_gene: TRBV9
CDR3aa: CASSVGTGATGELFF

d_gene: NA
j_gene: TRBJ1-2
v_gene: TRBV7-2
CDR3aa: CASSLTGLINYGYTF

d_gene: NA
j_gene: TRBJ2-5
v_gene: TRBV15
CDR3aa: CATSRAGSGAETQYF

d_gene: TRBD2
j_gene: TRBJ2-7
v_gene: TRBV27
CDR3aa: CASSLVIAGAYEQYF

d_gene: TRBD2
j_gene: TRBJ2-2
v_gene: TRBV28
CDR3aa: CASSRLAGAGTGELFF

d_gene: NA
j_gene: TRBJ1-2
v_gene: TRBV2
CDR3aa: CASSNRDYGYTF

d_gene: TRBD2
j_gene: TRBJ2-5
v_gene: TRBV4-2
CDR3aa: CASSGKTSGGTKETQYF

d_gene: TRBD1
j_gene: TRBJ1-1
v_gene: TRBV19
CDR3aa: CASSIRTGDTEAFF

d_gene: TRBD2
j_gene: TRBJ2-1
v_gene: TRBV19
CDR3aa: CASSASGRAYNEQFF

d_gene: TRBD2
j_gene: TRBJ2-3
v_gene: TRBV5-1
CDR3aa: CASSSGLAGYTDTQYF

d_gene: TRBD2
j_gene: TRBJ2-3
v_gene: TRBV7-2
CDR3aa: CASSTSGNTDTQYF

d_gene: NA
j_gene: TRBJ1-2
v_gene: TRBV4-3
CDR3aa: CASSRTVEANYGYTF

d_gene: TRBD2
j_gene: TRBJ2-1
v_gene: TRBV29-1
CDR3aa: CSVALAELYNEQFF

d_gene: TRBD2
j_gene: TRBJ2-1
v_gene: TRBV4-3
CDR3aa: CASSPLAGTYNEQFF

d_gene: NA
j_gene: TRBJ2-7
v_gene: TRBV14
CDR3aa: CASSQSRIKYF

d_gene: NA
j_gene: TRBJ1-5
v_gene: TRBV7-9
CDR3aa: CASSLVGDQQPQHF

d_gene: NA
j_gene: TRBJ2-3
v_gene: TRBV7-6
CDR3aa: CASSLVLAPQYF

d_gene: TRBD2
j_gene: TRBJ2-1
v_gene: TRBV5-1
CDR3aa: CASSLRLAGEREQFF

d_gene: NA
j_gene: TRBJ2-5
v_gene: TRBV5-1
CDR3aa: CASSLTGGRGETQYF

d_gene: NA
j_gene: TRBJ2-7
v_gene: TRBV19
CDR3aa: CASSIGRESYEQYF

d_gene: TRBD1
j_gene: TRBJ1-6
v_gene: TRBV28
CDR3aa: CASSLGTGNSPLHF

d_gene: NA
j_gene: TRBJ2-7
v_gene: TRBV9
CDR3aa: CASSEAGNSYEQYF

d_gene: NA
j_gene: TRBJ2-2
v_gene: TRBV28
CDR3aa: CASSLEGAGTGELFF

d_gene: TRBD2
j_gene: TRBJ2-7
v_gene: TRBV7-9
CDR3aa: CASSVGGGRSSYEQYF

d_gene: TRBD1
j_gene: TRBJ2-1
v_gene: TRBV7-3
CDR3aa: CASSVPGQDYNEQFF

d_gene: TRBD1
j_gene: TRBJ2-3
v_gene: TRBV7-2
CDR3aa: CASSFTLPGQVRDTQYF

d_gene: TRBD2
j_gene: TRBJ2-3
v_gene: TRBV4-3
CDR3aa: CASSQDLAGTTQYF